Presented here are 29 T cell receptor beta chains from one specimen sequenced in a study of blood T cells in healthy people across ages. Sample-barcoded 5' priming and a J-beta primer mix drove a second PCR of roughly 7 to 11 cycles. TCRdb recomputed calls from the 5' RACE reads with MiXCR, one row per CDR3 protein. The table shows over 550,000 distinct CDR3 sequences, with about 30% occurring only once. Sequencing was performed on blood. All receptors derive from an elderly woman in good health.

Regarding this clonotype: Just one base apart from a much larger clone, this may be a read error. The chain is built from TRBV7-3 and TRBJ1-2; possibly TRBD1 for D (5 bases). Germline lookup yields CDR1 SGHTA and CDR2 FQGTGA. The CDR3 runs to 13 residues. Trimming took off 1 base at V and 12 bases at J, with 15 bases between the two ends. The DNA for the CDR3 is TGTGCCAGCAGCTTAAATCCGGGGCAAGGCGACACCTTC. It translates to CASSLNPGQGDTF.

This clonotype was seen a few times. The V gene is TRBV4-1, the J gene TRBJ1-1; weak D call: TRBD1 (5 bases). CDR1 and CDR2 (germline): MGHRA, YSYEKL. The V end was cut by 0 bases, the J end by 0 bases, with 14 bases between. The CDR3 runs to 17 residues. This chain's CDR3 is CASSQDRGGIMNTEAFF. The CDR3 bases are TGCGCCAGCAGCCAAGATAGGGGAGGCATTATGAACACTGAAGCTTTCTTT.

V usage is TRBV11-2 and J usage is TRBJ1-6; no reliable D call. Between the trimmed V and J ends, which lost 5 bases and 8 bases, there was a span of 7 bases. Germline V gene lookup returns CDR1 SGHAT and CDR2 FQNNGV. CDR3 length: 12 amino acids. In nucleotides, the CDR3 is TGTGCCAGCAGCCCGAACCATTCACCCCTCCACTTT. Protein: CASSPNHSPLHF.

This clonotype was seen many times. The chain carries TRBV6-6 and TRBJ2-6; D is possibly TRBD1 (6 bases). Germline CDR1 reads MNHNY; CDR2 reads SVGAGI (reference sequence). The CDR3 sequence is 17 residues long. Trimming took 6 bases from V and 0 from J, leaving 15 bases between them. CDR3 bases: TGTGCCAGCAGACGCGGACAGTTTCGCTCTGGGGCCAACGTCCTGACTTTC. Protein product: CASRRGQFRSGANVLTF.

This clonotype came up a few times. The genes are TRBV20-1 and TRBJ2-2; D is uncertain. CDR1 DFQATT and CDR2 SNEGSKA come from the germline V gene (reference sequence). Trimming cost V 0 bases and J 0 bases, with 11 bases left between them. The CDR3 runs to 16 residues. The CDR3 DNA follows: TGCAGTGCTAGAGATGTTCGGCAGGCGAACACCGGGGAGCTGTTTTTT. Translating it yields CSARDVRQANTGELFF.

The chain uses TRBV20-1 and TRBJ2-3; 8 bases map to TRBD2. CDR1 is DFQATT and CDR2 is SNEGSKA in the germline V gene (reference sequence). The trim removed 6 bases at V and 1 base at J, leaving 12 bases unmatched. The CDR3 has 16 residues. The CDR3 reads CSAAGTSGPGTDTQYF. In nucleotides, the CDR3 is TGCAGTGCGGCCGGGACTAGTGGTCCGGGCACAGATACGCAGTATTTT.

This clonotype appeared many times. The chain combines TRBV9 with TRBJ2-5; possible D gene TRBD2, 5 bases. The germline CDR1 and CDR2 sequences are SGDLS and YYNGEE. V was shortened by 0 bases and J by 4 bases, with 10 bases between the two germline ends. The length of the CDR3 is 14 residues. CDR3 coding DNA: TGTGCCAGCAGCGTAGCCCTAGCTGGAGAGACCCAGTACTTC. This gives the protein CASSVALAGETQYF. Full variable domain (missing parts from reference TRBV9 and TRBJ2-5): DSGVTQTPKHLITATGQRVTLRCSPRSGDLSVYWYQQSLDQGLQFLIQYYNGEERAKGNILERFSAQQFPDLHSELNLSSLELGDSALYFCASSVALAGETQYFGPGTRLLVL.

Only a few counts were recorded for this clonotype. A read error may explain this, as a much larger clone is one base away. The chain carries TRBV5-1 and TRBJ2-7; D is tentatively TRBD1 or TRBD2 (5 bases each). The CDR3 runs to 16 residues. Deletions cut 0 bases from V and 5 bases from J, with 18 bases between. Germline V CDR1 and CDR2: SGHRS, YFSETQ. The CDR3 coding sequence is TGCGCCAGCAGCTTGGTGGGGGATCCTCTTGGCGACGAGCAGTACTTC. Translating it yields CASSLVGDPLGDEQYF.

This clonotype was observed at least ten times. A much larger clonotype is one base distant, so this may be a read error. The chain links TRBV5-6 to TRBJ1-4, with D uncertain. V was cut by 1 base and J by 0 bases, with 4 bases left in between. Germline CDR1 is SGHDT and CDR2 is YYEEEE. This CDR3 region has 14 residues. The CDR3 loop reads CASSLKTTNEKLFF. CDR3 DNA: TGTGCCAGCAGCTTGAAAACAACTAATGAAAAACTGTTTTTT.

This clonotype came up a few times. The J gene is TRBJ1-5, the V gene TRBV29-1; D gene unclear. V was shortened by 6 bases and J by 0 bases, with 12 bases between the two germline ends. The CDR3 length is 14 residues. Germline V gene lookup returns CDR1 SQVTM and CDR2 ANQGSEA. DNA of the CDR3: TGCAGCGTCGGTGAGGGCACTAGCAATCAGCCCCAGCATTTT. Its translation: CSVGEGTSNQPQHF.

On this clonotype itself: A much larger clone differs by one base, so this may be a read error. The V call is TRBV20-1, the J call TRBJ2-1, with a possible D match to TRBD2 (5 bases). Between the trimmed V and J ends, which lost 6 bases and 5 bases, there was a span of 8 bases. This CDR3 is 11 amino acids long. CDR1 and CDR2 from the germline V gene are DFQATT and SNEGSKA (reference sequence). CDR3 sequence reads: CSARTHNEQFF. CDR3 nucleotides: TGCAGTGCCCGGACTCACAATGAGCAGTTCTTC.

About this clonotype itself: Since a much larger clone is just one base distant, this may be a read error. The CDR3 sequence is CASRSRAASYNEQYF. For the CDR3, the DNA is TGTGCCAGCAGGTCCCGTGCGGCCTCCTACAATGAGCAGTACTTC. This sequence joins TRBV6-5 and TRBJ2-1, with no clear D. The J call may be faulty, since TRBJ2-7 better matches the DNA end. Looked up from germline, CDR1 is MNHEY and CDR2 is SVGAGI. The CDR3 sequence is 15 residues long.

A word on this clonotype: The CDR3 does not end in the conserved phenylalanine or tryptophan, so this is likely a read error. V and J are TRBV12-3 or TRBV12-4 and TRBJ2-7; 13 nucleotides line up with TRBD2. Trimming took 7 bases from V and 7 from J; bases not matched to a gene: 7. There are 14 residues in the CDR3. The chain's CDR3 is CASMTSGGHNEQYC. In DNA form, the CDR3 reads TGTGCCAGCATGACTAGCGGGGGGCACAATGAGCAGTACTGC.

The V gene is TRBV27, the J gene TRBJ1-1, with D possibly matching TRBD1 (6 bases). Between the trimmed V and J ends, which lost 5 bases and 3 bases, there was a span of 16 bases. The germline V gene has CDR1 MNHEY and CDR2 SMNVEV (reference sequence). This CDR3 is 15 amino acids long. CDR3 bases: TGTGCCAGCAGTGGGGGGCAGGGTTTGTACACTGAAGCTTTCTTT. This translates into CASSGGQGLYTEAFF.

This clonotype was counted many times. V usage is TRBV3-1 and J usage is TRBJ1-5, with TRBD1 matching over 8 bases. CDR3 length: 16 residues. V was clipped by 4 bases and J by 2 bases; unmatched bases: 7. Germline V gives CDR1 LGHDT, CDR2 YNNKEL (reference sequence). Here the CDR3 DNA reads TGTGCCAGCAGCCCAGGACAGGGTATCGGCAATCAGCCCCAGCATTTT. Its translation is CASSPGQGIGNQPQHF. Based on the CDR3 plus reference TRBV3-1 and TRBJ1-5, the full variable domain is DTAVSQTPKYLVTQMGNDKSIKCEQNLGHDTMYWYKQDSKKFLKIMFSYNNKELIINETVPNRFSPKSPDKAHLNLHINSLELGDSAVYFCASSPGQGIGNQPQHFGDGTRLSIL.

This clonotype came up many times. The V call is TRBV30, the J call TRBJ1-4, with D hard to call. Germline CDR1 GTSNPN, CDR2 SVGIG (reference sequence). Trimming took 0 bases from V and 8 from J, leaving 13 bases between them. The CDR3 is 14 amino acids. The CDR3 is CAWSVRLTDEKLFF. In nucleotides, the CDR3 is TGTGCCTGGAGTGTAAGGCTTACGGACGAAAAACTGTTTTTT. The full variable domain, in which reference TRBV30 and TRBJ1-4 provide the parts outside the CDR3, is SQTIHQWPATLVQPVGSPLSLECTVEGTSNPNLYWYRQAAGRGLQLLFYSVGIGQISSEVPQNLSASRPQDRQFILSSKKLLLSDSGFYLCAWSVRLTDEKLFFGSGTQLSVL.

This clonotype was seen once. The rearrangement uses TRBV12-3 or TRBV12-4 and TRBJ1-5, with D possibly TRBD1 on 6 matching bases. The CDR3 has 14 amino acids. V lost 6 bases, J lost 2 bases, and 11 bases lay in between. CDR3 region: CASSRTVGNQPQHF. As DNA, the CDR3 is TGTGCCAGCAGCCGGACAGTCGGCAATCAGCCCCAGCATTTT.

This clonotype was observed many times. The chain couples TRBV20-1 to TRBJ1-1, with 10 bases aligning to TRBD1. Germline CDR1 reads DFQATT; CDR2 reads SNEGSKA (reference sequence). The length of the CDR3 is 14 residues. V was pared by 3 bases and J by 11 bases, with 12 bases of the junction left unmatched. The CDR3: CSARGQGRYQNAFF. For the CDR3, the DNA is TGCAGTGCTAGGGGACAGGGGCGTTATCAGAACGCTTTCTTT.

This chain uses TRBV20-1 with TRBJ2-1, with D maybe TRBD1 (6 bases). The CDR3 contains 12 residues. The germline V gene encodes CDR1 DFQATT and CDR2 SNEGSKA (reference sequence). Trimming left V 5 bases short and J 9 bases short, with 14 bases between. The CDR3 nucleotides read TGCAGTGCTGCAGCCAGGGGTAGTGAGCAGTTCTTC. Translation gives CSAAARGSEQFF.

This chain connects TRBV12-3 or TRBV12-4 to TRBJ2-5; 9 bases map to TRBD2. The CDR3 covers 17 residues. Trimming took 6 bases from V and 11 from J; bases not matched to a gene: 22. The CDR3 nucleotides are TGTGCCAGCAGCCCCGGGACTAGCAGGGGCCGGGGTGGGGAGCAGTACTTC. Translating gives CASSPGTSRGRGGEQYF.

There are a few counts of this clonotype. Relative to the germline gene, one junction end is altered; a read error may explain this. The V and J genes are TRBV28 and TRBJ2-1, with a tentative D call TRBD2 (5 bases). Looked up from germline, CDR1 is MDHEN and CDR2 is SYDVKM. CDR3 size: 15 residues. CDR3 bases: TGCGCCAGCAGCCTCCTTGGGGTAGCGAGGAATGGGCAGTTCTTC. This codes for CASSLLGVARNGQFF.

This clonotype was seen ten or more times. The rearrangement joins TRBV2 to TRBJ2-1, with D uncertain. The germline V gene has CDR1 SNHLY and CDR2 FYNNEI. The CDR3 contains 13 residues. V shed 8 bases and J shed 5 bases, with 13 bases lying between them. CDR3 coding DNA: TGTGCCAGCGGGGTAGAAAGTAACAATGAGCAGTTCTTC. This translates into CASGVESNNEQFF.

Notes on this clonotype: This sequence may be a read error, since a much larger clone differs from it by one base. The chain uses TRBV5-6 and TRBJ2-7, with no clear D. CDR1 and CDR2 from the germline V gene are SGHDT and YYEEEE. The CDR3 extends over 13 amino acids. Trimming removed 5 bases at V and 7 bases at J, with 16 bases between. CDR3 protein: CASRQLQYNEQYF. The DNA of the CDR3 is TGTGCCAGCAGACAGTTACAATACAATGAGCAGTACTTC.

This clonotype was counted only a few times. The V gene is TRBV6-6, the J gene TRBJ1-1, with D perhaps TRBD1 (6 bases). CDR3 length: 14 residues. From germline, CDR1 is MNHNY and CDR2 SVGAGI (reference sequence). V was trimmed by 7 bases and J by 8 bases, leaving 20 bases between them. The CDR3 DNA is TGTGCCAGCATGTGGGAGGGACAACTGCTGGAAGCTTTCTTT. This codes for CASMWEGQLLEAFF.

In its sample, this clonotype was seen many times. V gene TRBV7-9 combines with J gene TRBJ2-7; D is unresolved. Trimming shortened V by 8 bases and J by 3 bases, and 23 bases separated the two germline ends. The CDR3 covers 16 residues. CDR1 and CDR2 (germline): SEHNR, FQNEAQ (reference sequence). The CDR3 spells CASSRLAQKALYEQYF. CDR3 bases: TGTGCCAGCTCCCGGCTGGCCCAAAAAGCACTCTACGAGCAGTACTTC.

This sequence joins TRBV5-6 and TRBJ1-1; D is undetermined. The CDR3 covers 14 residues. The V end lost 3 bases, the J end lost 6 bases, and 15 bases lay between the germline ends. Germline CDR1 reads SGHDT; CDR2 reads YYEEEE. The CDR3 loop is CASSYPRVGAEAFF. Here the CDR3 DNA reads TGTGCCAGCAGCTACCCACGGGTAGGCGCTGAAGCTTTCTTT.

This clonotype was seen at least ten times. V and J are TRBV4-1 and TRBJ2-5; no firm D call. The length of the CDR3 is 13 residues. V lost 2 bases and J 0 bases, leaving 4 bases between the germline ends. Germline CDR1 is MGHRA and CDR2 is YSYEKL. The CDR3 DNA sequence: TGCGCCAGCAGCCAACCGGACCAAGAGACCCAGTACTTC. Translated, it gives CASSQPDQETQYF.

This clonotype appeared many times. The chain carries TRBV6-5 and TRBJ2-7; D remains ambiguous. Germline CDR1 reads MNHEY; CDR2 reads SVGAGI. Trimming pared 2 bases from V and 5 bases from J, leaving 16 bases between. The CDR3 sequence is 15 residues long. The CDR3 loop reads CASSYTHPSVDEQYF. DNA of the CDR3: TGTGCCAGCAGTTACACCCACCCCTCCGTGGACGAGCAGTACTTC.

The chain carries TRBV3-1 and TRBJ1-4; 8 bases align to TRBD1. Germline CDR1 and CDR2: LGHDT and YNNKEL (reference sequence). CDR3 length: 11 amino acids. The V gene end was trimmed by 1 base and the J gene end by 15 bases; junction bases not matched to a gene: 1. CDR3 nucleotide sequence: TGTGCCAGCAGCCAAGGGACAGGGTTGTTTTTT. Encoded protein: CASSQGTGLFF.